This T cell receptor (beta chain) was sequenced for a study of CD8+CD57+ T cells in acquired aplastic anemia. Overall study findings and caveats: Found in both controls and patients were around 30 CD8+ CDR3 sequences.

Genomic DNA, serving as template, underwent TCR beta VDJ and CDR3 profiling. One entry per CDR3 protein, called by TCRdb with MiXCR from the reads. This table has 200,000 or so distinct CDR3 sequences, around 49% appearing once. Previously, flow cytometry had revealed CD8+CD57+ cell expansion in the patients chosen for sequencing. The sample holds many counts of this clonotype. Its matching antigen is unknown. The trim removed 5 bases at V and 2 bases at J, leaving 4 bases unmatched. The CDR3 contains 15 residues. The V gene's germline CDR1 is LNHDA and CDR2 SQIVND (reference sequence). The rearrangement joins TRBV19 to TRBJ1-5; 9 nucleotides align to TRBD1. Sequencing was carried out using sorted CD4+, CD8+, or CD8+CD57+ T cells (not recorded which) from PBMCs. The receptor comes from a human donor with aplastic anemia. This CDR3 reads CASSEWTGGNQPQHF. The DNA for the CDR3 is TGTGCCAGTAGTGAGTGGACAGGGGGCAATCAGCCCCAGCATTTT.